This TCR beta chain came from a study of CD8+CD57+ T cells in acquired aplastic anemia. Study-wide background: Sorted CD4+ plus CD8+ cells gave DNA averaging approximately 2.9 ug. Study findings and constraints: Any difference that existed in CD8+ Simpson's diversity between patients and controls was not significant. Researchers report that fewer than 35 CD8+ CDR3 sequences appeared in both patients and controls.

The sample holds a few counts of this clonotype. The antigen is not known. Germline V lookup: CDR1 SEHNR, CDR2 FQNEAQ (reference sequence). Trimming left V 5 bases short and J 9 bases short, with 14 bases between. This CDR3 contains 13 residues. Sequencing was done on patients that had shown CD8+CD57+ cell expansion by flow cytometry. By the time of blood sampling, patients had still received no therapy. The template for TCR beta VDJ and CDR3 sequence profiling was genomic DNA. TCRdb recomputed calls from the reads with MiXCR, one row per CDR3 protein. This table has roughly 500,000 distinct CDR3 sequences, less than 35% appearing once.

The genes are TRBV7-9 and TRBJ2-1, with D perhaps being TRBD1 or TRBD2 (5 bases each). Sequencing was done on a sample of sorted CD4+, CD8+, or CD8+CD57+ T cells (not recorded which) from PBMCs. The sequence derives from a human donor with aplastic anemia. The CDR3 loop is CASSENAGAEQFF. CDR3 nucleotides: TGTGCCAGCAGCGAGAACGCCGGGGCTGAGCAGTTCTTC.